This TCR beta chain emerged from a study of blood T cell repertoires in COVID-19. Overall study: Specimens from acute and convalescent COVID-19 originated in the United States, Italy and Spain. In each case, the material was cDNA or gDNA derived from T cells, B-cell-depleted T cells, or PBMCs.

Methods used by the authors: For nucleated cells, counts were estimated from reference gene primer amplification. The table came from immunoSEQ multiplex PCR; TCRdb's copy has only in-frame clones and leaves some out. The V and J calls and clone size were taken over from that table, and D and trimming were inferred from the DNA. The sample has roughly 150,000 clones; around 80% are singletons. The ends lost 8 bases at V and 7 bases at J; junction bases unmatched: 4. CDR1 is MDHEN, CDR2 SYDVKM, per germline. This CDR3 region has 13 residues. The chain combines TRBV28 with TRBJ1-4; 10 bases are shared with TRBD1. The source is a woman between 65 and 79 years old who had recovered from COVID-19. The sequenced material came from peripheral blood. CDR3: CASGTGESEKLFF. The CDR3 coding sequence is TGTGCCAGCGGGACAGGGGAAAGTGAAAAACTGTTTTTT.